This entry lists 21 T cell receptor beta chains sequenced from one sample in a study of cytomegalovirus exposure and HLA in healthy donors. In the PCR, 60 Vbeta and 13 Jbeta primers were used. Assay: immunoSEQ multiplex PCR; the TCRdb copy retains only in-frame clones and omits some. The table shows 95,000 or so clones, with around 70% occurring only once. Sequencing used PBMCs. The receptors come from a woman aged 45-65 years in good health and CMV-seropositive.

The chain couples TRBV6-5 to TRBJ1-4; D unclear. This CDR3 comprises 13 residues. Germline values: CDR1 MNHEY, CDR2 SVGAGI. Trimming removed 5 bases from V and 8 bases from J, with 12 bases in between. The CDR3 is CASSERRGEKLFF. The DNA of the CDR3 is TGTGCCAGCAGTGAACGGAGAGGGGAAAAACTGTTTTTT.

This clone showed up just a few times. V gene TRBV30 combines with J gene TRBJ1-1; D remains unclear. From germline, CDR1 is GTSNPN and CDR2 SVGIG (reference sequence). The CDR3 runs to 12 residues. Trimming pared 2 bases from V and 5 bases from J, leaving 9 bases between. This CDR3 is CAWSPRRTEAFF. Written as DNA, the CDR3 is TGTGCCTGGAGTCCTAGGAGGACTGAAGCTTTCTTT.

The V and J genes are TRBV2 and TRBJ2-7; D might be TRBD1 (5 bases). CDR3 size: 11 residues. The germline CDR1 and CDR2 sequences are SNHLY and FYNNEI. V was clipped by 8 bases and J by 6 bases, with 11 bases between them. CDR3 sequence: CASGKGLEQYF. CDR3 coding DNA: TGTGCCAGCGGGAAGGGGCTCGAGCAGTACTTC.

The chain recombines TRBV4-1 with TRBJ1-2; D may be TRBD1 (6 bases). The CDR3 has 15 amino acids. CDR1 is MGHRA, CDR2 YSYEKL, per germline. V gave up 4 bases and J gave up 3 bases, with 15 bases separating them. CDR3 residues: CASSRPPDSYYGYTF. CDR3 in DNA: TGCGCCAGCAGCCGGCCCCCGGACAGCTACTATGGCTACACCTTC.

The chain recombines TRBV6-5 with TRBJ2-7; TRBD1 might be the D (6 bases). CDR3 length equals 14 residues. Looked up from germline, CDR1 is MNHEY and CDR2 is SVGAGI. V was shortened by 6 bases and J by 3 bases, with 15 bases between the two germline ends. This chain's CDR3 is CASRPGQTLYEQYF. The CDR3 region has the DNA TGTGCCAGCAGGCCGGGACAAACCCTCTACGAGCAGTACTTC.

This CDR3 is CASSLRWEGKYNEQFF. Written as DNA, the CDR3 is TGTGCCAGCAGCTTACGGTGGGAGGGAAAATACAATGAGCAGTTCTTC. V is TRBV11-2 and J is TRBJ2-1; 7 bases align to TRBD2. V dropped 2 bases and J dropped 4; count of bases not matched to a gene: 8. The germline CDR1 and CDR2 sequences are SGHAT and FQNNGV. The CDR3 sequence is 16 residues long.

CDR3 in DNA: TGTGCCACCCGGACAGGGCAAGAGACCCAGTACTTC. Protein sequence: CATRTGQETQYF. The V and J genes are TRBV6-1 and TRBJ2-5; 8 nucleotides line up with TRBD1. The CDR3 has 12 amino acids. Germline-derived CDR1 and CDR2 are MNHNS and SASEGT. The V segment lost 10 bases and the J segment 2 bases; nucleotides outside the gene matches: 3.

This chain connects TRBV4-1 to TRBJ2-7; no reliable D call. The CDR3 sequence is 14 residues long. Trimming left V 4 bases short and J 2 bases short, with 12 bases between. Looked up from germline, CDR1 is MGHRA and CDR2 is YSYEKL. CDR3 bases: TGCGCCAGCAGCCTACGGGTAGGTGCCTACGAGCAGTACTTC. Translated: CASSLRVGAYEQYF.

This clone was detected only once. V is TRBV5-8 and J is TRBJ1-2; a weak D match, TRBD1 (6 bases). Looked up from germline, CDR1 is SGHTS and CDR2 is YDEGEE. The CDR3 consists of 13 residues. The germline V and J ends were trimmed by 4 bases and 8 bases, with 15 bases remaining between them. CDR3 protein: CASSTGPIIGYTF. The CDR3 coding sequence is TGTGCCAGCAGCACAGGGCCAATTATCGGCTACACCTTC.

This clone was detected once. The rearrangement joins TRBV13 to TRBJ2-7, with 7 bases lining up with TRBD1. With V trimmed by 3 bases and J by 6 bases, 5 bases remained unmatched. This CDR3 has 13 amino acids. CDR1 and CDR2 from the germline V gene are PRHDT and FYEKMQ (reference sequence). The CDR3 protein is CASSFDRAREQYF. The CDR3 DNA sequence: TGTGCCAGCAGCTTCGACAGGGCACGCGAGCAGTACTTC.

This chain joins TRBV6-1 and TRBJ1-5; D is perhaps TRBD1 (6 bases). The CDR3 is 15 amino acids. The germline V gene has CDR1 MNHNS and CDR2 SASEGT. V dropped 6 bases and J dropped 1 base, with 13 bases sitting between them. CDR3 sequence: CASRPRGVSNQPQHF. The CDR3 nucleotides are TGTGCCAGCAGACCCAGGGGAGTCAGCAATCAGCCCCAGCATTTT.

V gene TRBV7-2 combines with J gene TRBJ2-5, with 7 bases matching TRBD1. J lost 1 base, V lost 6 bases, and 8 bases had no gene match. There are 15 residues in the CDR3. In germline, CDR1 is SGHTA, CDR2 FQGNSA. CDR3 sequence reads: CASRNRGETQETQYF. The CDR3 nucleotides read TGTGCCAGCAGGAACAGGGGCGAAACCCAAGAGACCCAGTACTTC. The full variable domain, rest sourced from reference TRBV7-2 and TRBJ2-5, is GAGVSQSPSNKVTEKGKDVELRCDPISGHTALYWYRQSLGQGLEFLIYFQGNSAPDKSGLPSDRFSAERTGGSVSTLTIQRTQQEDSAVYLCASRNRGETQETQYFGPGTRLLVL.

The V gene is TRBV18, the J gene TRBJ1-2; 12 nucleotides match TRBD1. Germline CDR1 and CDR2: KGHSH and LQKENI. V shed 4 bases, J shed 12 bases, and the junction held 6 bases outside the gene matches. The CDR3 length is 13 residues. CDR3 in DNA: TGTGCCAGCTCACTCGGGACAGGGGGCGCGGACACCTTC. Translated: CASSLGTGGADTF.

The V call is TRBV5-4, the J call TRBJ1-1; D is perhaps TRBD1 (5 bases). CDR1 is SGHNT, CDR2 YYREEE, per germline (reference sequence). V was clipped by 4 bases and J by 5 bases, with 18 bases between them. The CDR3 has 15 amino acids. CDR3 region: CASSRGGGVRTEAFF. Here the CDR3 DNA reads TGTGCCAGCAGCCGGGGTGGGGGGGTGAGGACTGAAGCTTTCTTT.

CDR3 region: CASSSNYLGEETQYF. The CDR3 DNA follows: TGTGCCAGCAGCTCAAACTACCTGGGAGAGGAGACCCAGTACTTC. The V call is TRBV7-2, the J call TRBJ2-5; D possibly corresponds to TRBD2 (5 bases). V was cut by 4 bases and J by 5 bases, with 17 bases left in between. Germline CDR1 and CDR2: SGHTA and FQGNSA. There are 15 residues in the CDR3.

The chain combines TRBV27 with TRBJ2-7, with TRBD1 identical over 11 bases. Germline values: CDR1 MNHEY, CDR2 SMNVEV (reference sequence). J was trimmed by 6 bases and V by 5 bases; bases with no gene match: 9. This CDR3 has 15 residues. Here the CDR3 reads CASSPGQGGGSEQYF. The DNA for the CDR3 is TGTGCCAGCAGTCCGGGACAGGGGGGTGGTTCCGAGCAGTACTTC.

DNA of the CDR3: TGTGCCAGCAGTGTTGGGCTCTATGGCTACACCTTC. This sequence encodes CASSVGLYGYTF. This chain joins TRBV6-1 and TRBJ1-2; D remains unclear. V was cut by 4 bases and J by 4 bases, with 7 bases left in between. From germline, CDR1 is MNHNS and CDR2 SASEGT. The CDR3 consists of 12 residues.

To note about this clone: At one of its ends the junction is not consistent with the germline gene, which may arise from a read error. The CDR3 region is CSSSFLAGGYSADEQYF. The DNA of the CDR3 is TGTTCCAGCAGCTTCCTAGCGGGAGGGTATTCGGCGGACGAGCAGTACTTC. The chain employs TRBV7-9 and TRBJ2-7; the match to TRBD2 covers 12 bases. Germline loops: CDR1 SEHNR, CDR2 FQNEAQ (reference sequence). CDR3 length: 17 amino acids. Full variable domain (missing parts from reference TRBV7-9 and TRBJ2-7): DTGVSQNPRHKITKRGQNVTFRCDPISEHNRLYWYRQTLGQGPEFLTYFQNEAQLEKSRLLSDRFSAERPKGSFSTLEIQRTEQGDSAMYLCSSSFLAGGYSADEQYFGPGTRLTVT.

The rearrangement links TRBV4-3 to TRBJ1-1, with unresolved D. The CDR3 runs 13 residues. Looked up from germline, CDR1 is LGHNA and CDR2 is YSLEER. V lost 3 bases to trimming and J lost 5 bases, with 10 bases between them. DNA for the CDR3: TGCGCCAGCAGCCATGAACCGGGGACTGAAGCTTTCTTT. Amino acids: CASSHEPGTEAFF.

The V and J genes are TRBV29-1 and TRBJ2-3; D gene uncertain. The CDR3 spans 11 residues. V dropped 0 bases and J dropped 6 bases, with 4 bases sitting between them. The germline V gene has CDR1 SQVTM and CDR2 ANQGSEA. For the CDR3, the DNA is TGCAGCGTTGAAGATCTGGATACGCAGTATTTT. Its protein product is CSVEDLDTQYF.

The chain carries TRBV15 and TRBJ2-1, with TRBD2 matching over 7 bases. Germline CDR1 LNHNV, CDR2 YYDKDF (reference sequence). The CDR3 runs to 16 residues. V was pared by 3 bases and J by 0 bases, with 5 bases of the junction left unmatched. The CDR3 here is CATSRGGSSSYNEQFF. In DNA, the CDR3 is TGTGCCACCAGCAGGGGAGGGTCCAGCTCCTACAATGAGCAGTTCTTC.